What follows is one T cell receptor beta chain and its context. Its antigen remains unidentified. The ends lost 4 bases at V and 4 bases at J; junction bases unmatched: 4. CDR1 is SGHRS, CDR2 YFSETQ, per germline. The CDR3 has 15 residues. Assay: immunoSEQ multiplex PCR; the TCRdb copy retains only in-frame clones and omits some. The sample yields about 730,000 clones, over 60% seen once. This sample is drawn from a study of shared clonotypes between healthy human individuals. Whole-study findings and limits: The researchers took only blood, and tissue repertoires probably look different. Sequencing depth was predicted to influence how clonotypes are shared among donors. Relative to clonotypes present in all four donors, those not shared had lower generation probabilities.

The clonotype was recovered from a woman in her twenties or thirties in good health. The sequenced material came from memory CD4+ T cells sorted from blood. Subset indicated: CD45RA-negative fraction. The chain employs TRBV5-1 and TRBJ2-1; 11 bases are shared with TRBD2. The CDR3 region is CASSPGLAAYNEQFF. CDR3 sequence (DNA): TGCGCCAGCAGCCCGGGACTAGCGGCGTACAATGAGCAGTTCTTC.